These 18 T cell receptor beta chains were sequenced from one sample in a study of CD8+ T cells in alopecia areata. RNA, once extracted, was reverse transcribed into cDNA for use as the sequencing template. TCRdb keeps only in-frame clones here, not all; method: immunoSEQ multiplex PCR. Of about 190,000 clones listed, around 50% are singletons. The sample here was CD4+ T cells sorted from blood, taken at week 0. The receptors derive from a human donor with alopecia areata.

The chain uses TRBV27 and TRBJ1-1, with D hard to call. The CDR3 length is 13 residues. Germline lookup yields CDR1 MNHEY and CDR2 SMNVEV (reference sequence). V lost 4 bases and J 4 bases, leaving 10 bases between the germline ends. In DNA form, the CDR3 reads TGTGCCAGCAGTTGGCAGGCGGGCACTGAAGCTTTCTTT. Translating it yields CASSWQAGTEAFF.

V is TRBV6-5 and J is TRBJ2-7; D call uncertain. The V gene lost 5 bases and the J gene lost 3 bases, with 5 bases spanning the gap. CDR3 length: 11 residues. Germline V gives CDR1 MNHEY, CDR2 SVGAGI. The CDR3 DNA is TGTGCCAGCAGTGAAAACTACGAGCAGTACTTC. It specifies CASSENYEQYF.

The gene calls are TRBV5-4 and TRBJ1-4, with TRBD1 identical over 7 bases. Germline loops: CDR1 SGHNT, CDR2 YYREEE (reference sequence). The CDR3 runs 12 residues. V shed 5 bases and J 8 bases; nucleotides not matched to a gene: 3. The DNA for the CDR3 is TGTGCCAGCAGTCCGGACAGGGAAAAACTGTTTTTT. Amino acid sequence: CASSPDREKLFF.

This chain connects TRBV7-9 to TRBJ1-5, with D tentatively TRBD1 (6 bases). V was pared by 3 bases and J by 0 bases, with 15 bases between. This CDR3 has 17 amino acids. In germline, CDR1 is SEHNR, CDR2 FQNEAQ (reference sequence). CDR3 coding DNA: TGTGCCAGCAGCTTGAGTGGAGGACAGTATAGCAATCAGCCCCAGCATTTT. Its protein product is CASSLSGGQYSNQPQHF. The complete variable domain, with remaining parts taken from reference TRBV7-9 and TRBJ1-5, reads DTGVSQNPRHKITKRGQNVTFRCDPISEHNRLYWYRQTLGQGPEFLTYFQNEAQLEKSRLLSDRFSAERPKGSFSTLEIQRTEQGDSAMYLCASSLSGGQYSNQPQHFGDGTRLSIL.

In its sample, this clone was seen a few times. The chain joins TRBV4-1 to TRBJ2-7; the D gene is possibly TRBD2 (6 bases). CDR3 size: 14 residues. Deletions cut 1 base from V and 6 bases from J, with 13 bases between. Germline values: CDR1 MGHRA, CDR2 YSYEKL. DNA for the CDR3: TGCGCCAGCAGCCAAGTCGGCGGGGTTGGCGAGCAGTACTTC. It is translated as CASSQVGGVGEQYF.

Here the CDR3 reads CASSFGEGTAYEQYF. The CDR3 DNA reads as TGCGCCAGCAGCTTCGGCGAGGGGACAGCCTACGAGCAGTACTTC. This chain links TRBV5-1 with TRBJ2-7, with 7 positions matching TRBD1. Germline CDR1 is SGHRS and CDR2 is YFSETQ. With 2 bases clipped from V and 2 bases from J, the junction kept 7 bases outside the gene matches. CDR3 size: 15 residues.

This clone was seen a few times. The J gene is TRBJ2-3, the V gene TRBV11-2; 12 nucleotides agree with TRBD2. Germline CDR1 reads SGHAT; CDR2 reads FQNNGV. J lost 1 base, V lost 1 base, and 9 bases had no gene match. The CDR3 runs to 19 residues. CDR3 loop: CASSLVAGLAGPGTDTQYF. For the CDR3, the DNA is TGTGCCAGCAGCTTAGTCGCGGGACTAGCGGGTCCGGGCACAGATACGCAGTATTTT.

J is TRBJ1-5 and V is TRBV19; 7 bases line up with TRBD1. Per germline, CDR1 LNHDA and CDR2 SQIVND (reference sequence). V gave up 5 bases and J gave up 2 bases; unmatched junction bases: 3. The CDR3 covers 14 residues. The CDR3 DNA reads TGTGCCAGTAGTGTCGGACAGGGCAATCAGCCCCAGCATTTT. Its translation is CASSVGQGNQPQHF. Using reference TRBV19 and TRBJ1-5 for the parts outside the CDR3, the full variable domain is DGGITQSPKYLFRKEGQNVTLSCEQNLNHDAMYWYRQDPGQGLRLIYYSQIVNDFQKGDIAEGYSVSREKKESFPLTVTSAQKNPTAFYLCASSVGQGNQPQHFGDGTRLSIL.

Only a few counts were recorded for this clone. The rearrangement links TRBV30 to TRBJ1-4; possibly TRBD1 for D (6 bases). The germline V gene has CDR1 GTSNPN and CDR2 SVGIG (reference sequence). Trimming removed 0 bases at V and 8 bases at J, with 13 bases between. The CDR3 is 14 residues long. In DNA form, the CDR3 reads TGTGCCTGGAGTGTTGTGCCAGGGACAGAAAAACTGTTTTTT. Translated: CAWSVVPGTEKLFF.

V usage is TRBV4-1 and J usage is TRBJ2-7; D may be TRBD2 (5 bases). The CDR3 is 18 amino acids. V lost 0 bases to trimming and J lost 0 bases, with 18 bases between them. Per germline, CDR1 MGHRA and CDR2 YSYEKL. The chain's CDR3 is CASSQDPPPSPDSYEQYF. In DNA form, the CDR3 reads TGCGCCAGCAGCCAAGATCCCCCCCCTAGCCCAGACTCCTACGAGCAGTACTTC.

V gene TRBV6-1 combines with J gene TRBJ1-5; 8 bases are a match to TRBD1. CDR1 is MNHNS and CDR2 is SASEGT in the germline V gene. This CDR3 has 18 residues. J gave up 0 bases and V 2 bases, and 9 bases lay outside the gene matches. The DNA of the CDR3 is TGTGCCAGCAGTGAACGGGACAGGACAGTATATAGCAATCAGCCCCAGCATTTT. Amino acid sequence: CASSERDRTVYSNQPQHF.

The V gene is TRBV6-1, the J gene TRBJ2-5, with D maybe TRBD1 (5 bases). V gave up 2 bases and J gave up 4 bases, with 11 bases separating them. The CDR3 consists of 14 residues. CDR1 is MNHNS, CDR2 SASEGT, per germline. As DNA, the CDR3 is TGTGCCAGCAGTGAAATGTCTAGGGGAGAGACCCAGTACTTC. As protein: CASSEMSRGETQYF.

This clone was counted a single time. The CDR3 reads CSAGTAGATYEQYF. CDR3 coding DNA: TGCAGCGCCGGGACGGCAGGGGCCACCTACGAGCAGTACTTC. The chain uses TRBV29-1 and TRBJ2-7; tentatively, D is TRBD1 (6 bases). Trimming shortened V by 7 bases and J by 2 bases, and 18 bases separated the two germline ends. Germline-derived CDR1 and CDR2 are SQVTM and ANQGSEA. This CDR3 is built from 14 residues.

V is TRBV5-1 and J is TRBJ2-3; D possibly corresponds to TRBD1 (6 bases). CDR1 is SGHRS, CDR2 YFSETQ, per germline. Trimming pared 6 bases from V and 5 bases from J, leaving 13 bases between. The CDR3 runs 13 residues. CDR3 nucleotide sequence: TGCGCCAGCATTTCGGGACATGAAGATACGCAGTATTTT. It encodes CASISGHEDTQYF.

This clone was counted only a few times. V usage is TRBV5-1 and J usage is TRBJ2-5, with D possibly matching TRBD1 (5 bases). The CDR3 covers 15 residues. With 4 bases removed from V and 1 base from J, the gap between germline ends came to 14 bases. Germline CDR1 is SGHRS and CDR2 is YFSETQ. The CDR3 here is CASSQTATSQETQYF. CDR3 DNA: TGCGCCAGCAGCCAGACAGCGACCTCCCAAGAGACCCAGTACTTC. The entire variable domain, with the rest obtained from reference TRBV5-1 and TRBJ2-5, is as follows: KAGVTQTPRYLIKTRGQQVTLSCSPISGHRSVSWYQQTPGQGLQFLFEYFSETQRNKGNFPGRFSGRQFSNSRSEMNVSTLELGDSALYLCASSQTATSQETQYFGPGTRLLVL.

The rearrangement uses TRBV5-1 and TRBJ2-7; 8 bases align to TRBD1. CDR1 and CDR2 (germline): SGHRS, YFSETQ. The CDR3 sequence is 14 residues long. With V trimmed by 4 bases and J by 3 bases, 6 bases remained unmatched. CDR3 amino acids: CASSQQGGGYEQYF. The CDR3 coding sequence is TGCGCCAGCAGCCAACAGGGGGGCGGCTACGAGCAGTACTTC.

The chain uses TRBV4-2 and TRBJ1-5, with D tentatively TRBD1 (5 bases). CDR1 is LGHNA, CDR2 YNFKEQ, per germline. V was cut by 0 bases and J by 7 bases, with 13 bases left in between. This CDR3 region has 15 residues. The CDR3 DNA reads as TGTGCCAGCAGCCAAGATCGGGCAGGGTCGCAGCCCCAGCATTTT. It specifies CASSQDRAGSQPQHF.

For the CDR3, the DNA is TGTGCCAGCAGCGCACCTGGGAGTAACTATGGCTACACCTTC. This encodes CASSAPGSNYGYTF. The chain recombines TRBV9 with TRBJ1-2; no firm D call. CDR1 is SGDLS and CDR2 is YYNGEE in the germline V gene. This CDR3 has 14 amino acids. Deletions cut 3 bases from V and 1 base from J, with 10 bases between.